Listed below are T cell receptor beta chains from one sample, sequenced in a study of blood T cell repertoires in COVID-19. Sequencing was performed with immunoSEQ multiplex PCR; in TCRdb, only in-frame clones are kept and a portion is missing. The table has about 130,000 clones, 90% seen once. The material sequenced was peripheral blood. These receptors all come from a middle-aged man with active COVID-19. Each CDR3 is given with its conserved first and last residue. D genes are given only for firm matches. Clone size is stated in some rows and not others, as once, few, many or a class when expanded.

.	TRBV4-2	TRBD2	TRBJ2-7	CASSQVLGTSGASIHYEQYF	TGTGCCAGCAGCCAAGTGTTGGGGACTAGCGGGGCCTCTATACACTACGAGCAGTACTTC
.	TRBV9	.	TRBJ1-3	CASSDTGPISGNTIYF	TGTGCCAGCAGCGACACAGGTCCTATCTCTGGAAACACCATATATTTT
.	TRBV6-6	.	TRBJ1-5	CASLQGDQPQHF	TGTGCCAGCTTGCAAGGGGATCAGCCCCAGCATTTT
.	TRBV24-1	TRBD2	TRBJ2-3	CATSDSGLAGVTDTQYF	TGTGCCACCAGTGATTCAGGGCTAGCGGGAGTCACAGATACGCAGTATTTT
once	TRBV7-9	.	TRBJ1-4	CASSQAAGANEKLFF	TGTGCCAGCAGCCAGGCGGCAGGGGCTAATGAAAAACTGTTTTTT
.	TRBV30	TRBD2	TRBJ2-1	CAWTRTSGSIEQFF	TGTGCCTGGACCCGGACTAGCGGGAGTATTGAGCAGTTCTTC
.	TRBV6-5	.	TRBJ1-1	CASRSLGANTEAFF	TGTGCCAGCAGATCTCTGGGCGCCAACACTGAAGCTTTCTTT
.	TRBV6-5	.	TRBJ1-1	CASQEPMNTEAFF	TGTGCCAGCCAGGAACCCATGAACACTGAAGCTTTCTTT
once	TRBV19	.	TRBJ2-6	CAVQGSGANVLTF	TGTGCGGTTCAGGGTTCCGGGGCCAACGTCCTGACTTTC
.	TRBV12-3/TRBV12-4	.	TRBJ1-1	CASRQNTEAFF	TGTGCCAGCAGACAGAACACTGAAGCTTTCTTT
few	TRBV10-1	TRBD1	TRBJ2-1	CASGQGQGRNEQFF	TGCGCCAGCGGCCAAGGACAGGGGCGAAACGAGCAGTTCTTC